This T cell receptor (beta chain) was sequenced in a study of graft-versus-host responses after intestinal transplantation. Repertoires were generated with immunoSEQ multiplex PCR, while TCRdb's copy carries only in-frame clones and drops some. The table shows approximately 93,000 clones, with around 92% occurring only once. General study points: The study found high graft-versus-host to host-versus-graft clonal ratios in allografts of patients with graft-donor T cell macrochimerism. Investigators detected GvH clones in recipient marrow, with some emerging earlier in ileum or blood. GvH clone levels peaked in circulation, and this peak was associated with early post-transplant HvG declines.

Germline CDR1 and CDR2: PRHDT and FYEKMQ (reference sequence). J lost 2 bases, V lost 5 bases, and 1 base had no gene match. The CDR3 runs to 13 residues. Regarding this clone: The antigen is undetermined.

The sequence was collected from a human donor who was the organ donor for an intestinal transplant. The material was unstimulated CD8+ T cells sorted from spleen or lymph node cells, obtained before transplant. The V gene is TRBV13, the J gene TRBJ2-5; TRBD2 aligns across 8 bases. As DNA, the CDR3 is TGTGCCAGCAGCCCGGGGGGGCAAGAGACCCAGTACTTC. Translating gives CASSPGGQETQYF. The full variable domain, completed using reference TRBV13 and TRBJ2-5, is AAGVIQSPRHLIKEKRETATLKCYPIPRHDTVYWYQQGPGQDPQFLISFYEKMQSDKGSIPDRFSAQQFSDYHSELNMSSLELGDSALYFCASSPGGQETQYFGPGTRLLVL.